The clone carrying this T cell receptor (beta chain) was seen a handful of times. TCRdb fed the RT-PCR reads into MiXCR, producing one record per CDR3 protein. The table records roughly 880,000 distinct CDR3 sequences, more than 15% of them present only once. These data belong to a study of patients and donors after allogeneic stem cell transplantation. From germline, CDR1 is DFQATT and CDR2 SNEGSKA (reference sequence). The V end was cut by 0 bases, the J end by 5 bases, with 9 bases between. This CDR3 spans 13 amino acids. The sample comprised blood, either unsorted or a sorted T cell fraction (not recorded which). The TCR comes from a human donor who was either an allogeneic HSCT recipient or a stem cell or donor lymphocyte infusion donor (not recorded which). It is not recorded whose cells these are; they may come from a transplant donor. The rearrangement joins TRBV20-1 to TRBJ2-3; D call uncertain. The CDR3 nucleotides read TGCAGTGCTAGAGATCGGCCACAAGATACGCAGTATTTT. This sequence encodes CSARDRPQDTQYF.